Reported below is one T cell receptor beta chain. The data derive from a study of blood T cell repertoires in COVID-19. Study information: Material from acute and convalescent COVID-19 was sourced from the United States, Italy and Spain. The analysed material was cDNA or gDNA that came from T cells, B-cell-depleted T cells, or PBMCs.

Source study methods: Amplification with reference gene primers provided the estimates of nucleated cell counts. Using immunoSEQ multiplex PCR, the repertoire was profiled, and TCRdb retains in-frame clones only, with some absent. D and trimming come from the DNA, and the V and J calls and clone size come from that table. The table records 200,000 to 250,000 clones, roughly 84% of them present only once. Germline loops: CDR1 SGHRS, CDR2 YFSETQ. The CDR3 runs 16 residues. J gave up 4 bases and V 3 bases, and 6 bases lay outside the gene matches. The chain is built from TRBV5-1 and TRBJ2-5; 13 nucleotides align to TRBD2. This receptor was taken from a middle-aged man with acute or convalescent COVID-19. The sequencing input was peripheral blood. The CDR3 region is CASSYTSGGAGETQYF. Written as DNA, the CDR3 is TGCGCCAGCAGCTATACTAGCGGGGGGGCTGGAGAGACCCAGTACTTC. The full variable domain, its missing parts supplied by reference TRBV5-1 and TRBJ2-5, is KAGVTQTPRYLIKTRGQQVTLSCSPISGHRSVSWYQQTPGQGLQFLFEYFSETQRNKGNFPGRFSGRQFSNSRSEMNVSTLELGDSALYLCASSYTSGGAGETQYFGPGTRLLVL.